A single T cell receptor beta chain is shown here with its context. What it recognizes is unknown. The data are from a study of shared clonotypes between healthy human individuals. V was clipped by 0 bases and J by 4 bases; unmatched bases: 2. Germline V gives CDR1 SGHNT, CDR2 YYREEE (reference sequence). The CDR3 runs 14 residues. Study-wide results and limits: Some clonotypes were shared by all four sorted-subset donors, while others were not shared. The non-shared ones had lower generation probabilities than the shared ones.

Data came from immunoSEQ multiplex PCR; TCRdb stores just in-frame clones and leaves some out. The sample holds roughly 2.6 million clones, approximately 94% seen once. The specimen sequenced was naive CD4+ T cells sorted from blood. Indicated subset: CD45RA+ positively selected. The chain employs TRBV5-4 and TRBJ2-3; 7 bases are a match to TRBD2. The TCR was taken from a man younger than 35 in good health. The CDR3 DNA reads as TGTGCCAGCAGCTTGGCTGGACTAGCAGATACGCAGTATTTT. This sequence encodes CASSLAGLADTQYF.